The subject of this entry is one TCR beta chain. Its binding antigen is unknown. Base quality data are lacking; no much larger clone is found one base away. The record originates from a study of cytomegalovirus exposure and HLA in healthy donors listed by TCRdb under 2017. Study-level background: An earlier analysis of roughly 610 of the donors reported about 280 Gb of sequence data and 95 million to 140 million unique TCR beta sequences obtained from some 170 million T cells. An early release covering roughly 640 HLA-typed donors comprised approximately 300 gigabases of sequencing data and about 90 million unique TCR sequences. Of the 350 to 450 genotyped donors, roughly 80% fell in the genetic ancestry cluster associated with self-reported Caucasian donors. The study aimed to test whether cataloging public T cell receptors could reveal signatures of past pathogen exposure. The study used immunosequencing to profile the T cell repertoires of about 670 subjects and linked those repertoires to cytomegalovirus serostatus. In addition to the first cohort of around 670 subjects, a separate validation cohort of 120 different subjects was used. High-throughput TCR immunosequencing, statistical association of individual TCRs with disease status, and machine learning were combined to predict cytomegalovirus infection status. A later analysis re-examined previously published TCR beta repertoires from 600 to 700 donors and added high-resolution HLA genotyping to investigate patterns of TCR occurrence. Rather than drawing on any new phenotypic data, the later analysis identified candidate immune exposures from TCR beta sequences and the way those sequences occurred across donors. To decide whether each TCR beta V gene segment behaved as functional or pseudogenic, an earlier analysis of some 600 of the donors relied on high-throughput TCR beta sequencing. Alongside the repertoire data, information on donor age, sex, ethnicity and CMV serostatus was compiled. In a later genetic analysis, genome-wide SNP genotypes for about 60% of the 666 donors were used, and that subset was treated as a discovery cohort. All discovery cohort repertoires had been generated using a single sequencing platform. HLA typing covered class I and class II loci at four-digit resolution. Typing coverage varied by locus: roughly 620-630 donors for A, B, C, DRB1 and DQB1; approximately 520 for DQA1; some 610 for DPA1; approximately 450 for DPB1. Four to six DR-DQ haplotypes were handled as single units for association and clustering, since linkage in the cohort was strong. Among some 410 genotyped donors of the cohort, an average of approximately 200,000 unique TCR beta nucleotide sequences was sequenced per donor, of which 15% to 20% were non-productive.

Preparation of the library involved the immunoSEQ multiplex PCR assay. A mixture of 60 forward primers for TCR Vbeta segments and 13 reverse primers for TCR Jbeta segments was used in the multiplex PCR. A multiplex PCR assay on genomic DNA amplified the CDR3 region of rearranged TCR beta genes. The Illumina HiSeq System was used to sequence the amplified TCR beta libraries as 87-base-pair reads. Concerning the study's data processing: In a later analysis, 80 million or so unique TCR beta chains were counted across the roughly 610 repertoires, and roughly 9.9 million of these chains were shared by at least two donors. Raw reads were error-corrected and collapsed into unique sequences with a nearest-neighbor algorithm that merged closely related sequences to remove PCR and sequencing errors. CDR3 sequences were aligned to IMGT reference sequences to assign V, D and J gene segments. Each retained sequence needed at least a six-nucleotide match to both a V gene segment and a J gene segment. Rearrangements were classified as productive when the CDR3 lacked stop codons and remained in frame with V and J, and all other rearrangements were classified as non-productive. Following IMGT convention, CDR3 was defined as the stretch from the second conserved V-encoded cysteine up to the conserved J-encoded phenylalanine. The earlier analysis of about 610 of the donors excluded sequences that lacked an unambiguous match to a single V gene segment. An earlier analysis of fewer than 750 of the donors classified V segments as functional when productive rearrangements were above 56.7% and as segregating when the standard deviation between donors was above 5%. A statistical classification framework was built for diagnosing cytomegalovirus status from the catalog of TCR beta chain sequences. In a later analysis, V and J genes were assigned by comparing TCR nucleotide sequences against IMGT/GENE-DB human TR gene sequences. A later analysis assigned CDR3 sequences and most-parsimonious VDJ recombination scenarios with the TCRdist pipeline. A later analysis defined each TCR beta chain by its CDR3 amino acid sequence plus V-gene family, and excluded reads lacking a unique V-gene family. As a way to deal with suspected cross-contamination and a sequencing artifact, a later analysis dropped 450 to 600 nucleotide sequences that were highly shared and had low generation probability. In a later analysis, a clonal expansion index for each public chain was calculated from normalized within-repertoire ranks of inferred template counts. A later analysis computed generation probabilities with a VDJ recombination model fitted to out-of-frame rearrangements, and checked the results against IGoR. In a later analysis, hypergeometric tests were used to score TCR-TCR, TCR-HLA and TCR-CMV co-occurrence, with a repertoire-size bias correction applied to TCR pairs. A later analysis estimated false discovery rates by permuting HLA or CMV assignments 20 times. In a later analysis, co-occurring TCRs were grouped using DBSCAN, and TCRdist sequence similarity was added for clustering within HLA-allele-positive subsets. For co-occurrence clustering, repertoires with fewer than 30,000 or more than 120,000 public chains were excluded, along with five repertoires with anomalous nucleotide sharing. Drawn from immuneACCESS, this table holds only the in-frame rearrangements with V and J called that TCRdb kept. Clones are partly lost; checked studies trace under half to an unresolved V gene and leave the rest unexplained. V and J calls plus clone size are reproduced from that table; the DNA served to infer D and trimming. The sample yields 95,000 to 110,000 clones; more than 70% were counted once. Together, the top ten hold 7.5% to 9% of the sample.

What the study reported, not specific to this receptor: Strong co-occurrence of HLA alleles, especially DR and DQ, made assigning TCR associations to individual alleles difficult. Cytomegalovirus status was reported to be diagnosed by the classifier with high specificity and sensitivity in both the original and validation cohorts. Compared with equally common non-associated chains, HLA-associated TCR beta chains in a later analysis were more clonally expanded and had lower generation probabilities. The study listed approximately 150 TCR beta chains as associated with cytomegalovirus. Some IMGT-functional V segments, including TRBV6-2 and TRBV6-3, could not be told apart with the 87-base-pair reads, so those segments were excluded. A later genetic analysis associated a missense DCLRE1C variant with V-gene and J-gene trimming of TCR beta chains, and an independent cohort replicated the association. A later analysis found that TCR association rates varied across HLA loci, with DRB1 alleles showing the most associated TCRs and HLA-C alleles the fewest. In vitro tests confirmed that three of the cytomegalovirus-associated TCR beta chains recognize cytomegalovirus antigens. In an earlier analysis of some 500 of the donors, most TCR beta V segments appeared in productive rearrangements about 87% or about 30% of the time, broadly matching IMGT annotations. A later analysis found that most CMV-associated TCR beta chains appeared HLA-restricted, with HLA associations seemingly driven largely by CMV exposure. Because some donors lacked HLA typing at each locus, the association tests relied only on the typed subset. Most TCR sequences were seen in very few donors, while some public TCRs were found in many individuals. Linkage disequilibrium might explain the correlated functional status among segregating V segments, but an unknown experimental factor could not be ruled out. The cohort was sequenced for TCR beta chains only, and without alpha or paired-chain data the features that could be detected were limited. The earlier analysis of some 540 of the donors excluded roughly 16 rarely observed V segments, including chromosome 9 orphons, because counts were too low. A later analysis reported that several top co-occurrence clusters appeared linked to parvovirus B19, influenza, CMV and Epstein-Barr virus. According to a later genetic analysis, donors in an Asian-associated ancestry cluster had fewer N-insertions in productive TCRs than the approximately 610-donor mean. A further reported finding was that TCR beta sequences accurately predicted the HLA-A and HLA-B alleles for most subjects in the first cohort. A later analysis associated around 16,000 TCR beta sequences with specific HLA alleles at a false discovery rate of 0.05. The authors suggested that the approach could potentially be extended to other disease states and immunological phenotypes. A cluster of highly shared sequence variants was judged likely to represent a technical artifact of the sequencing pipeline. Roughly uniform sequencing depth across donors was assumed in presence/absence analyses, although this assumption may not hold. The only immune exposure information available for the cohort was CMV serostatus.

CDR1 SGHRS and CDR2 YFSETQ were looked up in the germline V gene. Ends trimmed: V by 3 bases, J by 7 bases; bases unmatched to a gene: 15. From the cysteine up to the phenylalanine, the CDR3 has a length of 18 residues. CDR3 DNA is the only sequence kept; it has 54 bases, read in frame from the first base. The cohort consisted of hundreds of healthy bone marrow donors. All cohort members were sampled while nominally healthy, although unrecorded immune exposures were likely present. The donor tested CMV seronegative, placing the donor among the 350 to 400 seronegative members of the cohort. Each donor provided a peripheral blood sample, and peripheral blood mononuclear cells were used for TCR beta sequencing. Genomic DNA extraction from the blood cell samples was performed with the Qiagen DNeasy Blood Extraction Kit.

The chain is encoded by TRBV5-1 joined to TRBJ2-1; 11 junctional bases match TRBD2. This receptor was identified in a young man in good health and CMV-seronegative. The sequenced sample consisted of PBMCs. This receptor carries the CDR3 CASSYLTSGVVLGNEQFF. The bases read TGCGCCAGCAGCTACTTGACTAGCGGGGTGGTCCTCGGAAATGAGCAGTTCTTC.